The present TCR beta chain was sequenced within a study of T cell changes during pregnancy in multiple sclerosis. Generated by immunoSEQ multiplex PCR, the TCRdb table keeps only in-frame clones and is missing some. The data hold approximately 58,000 clones, with roughly 90% observed a single time. Comment on this clone: Other DNA sequences from this sample encode an identical CDR3 as well.

Trimming took off 2 bases at V and 0 bases at J, with 8 bases between the two ends. CDR1 is SGHRS and CDR2 is YFSETQ in the germline V gene. CDR3 length equals 14 residues. The chain carries TRBV5-1 and TRBJ1-1; a possible D gene is TRBD1 (6 bases). The source was CD4+ T cells from peripheral blood mononuclear cells, collected after pregnancy. The source of this sequence is a female donor in good health, enrolled as a control in a pregnancy study. The CDR3 sequence is CASSFGQLNTEAFF. The CDR3 DNA follows: TGCGCCAGCAGCTTCGGACAGTTGAACACTGAAGCTTTCTTT.